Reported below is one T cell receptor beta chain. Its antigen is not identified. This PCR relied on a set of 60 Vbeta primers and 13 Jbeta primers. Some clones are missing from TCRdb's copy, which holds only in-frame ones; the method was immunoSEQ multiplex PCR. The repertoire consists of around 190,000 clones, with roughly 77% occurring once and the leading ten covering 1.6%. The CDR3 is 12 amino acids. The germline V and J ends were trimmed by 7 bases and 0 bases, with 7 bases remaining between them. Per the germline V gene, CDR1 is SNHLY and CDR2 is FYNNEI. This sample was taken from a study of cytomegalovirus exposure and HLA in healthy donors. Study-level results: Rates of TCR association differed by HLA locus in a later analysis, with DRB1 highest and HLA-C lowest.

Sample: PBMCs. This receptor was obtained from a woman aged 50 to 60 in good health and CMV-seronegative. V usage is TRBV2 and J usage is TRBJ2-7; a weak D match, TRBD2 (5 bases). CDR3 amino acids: CASTGSSYEQYF. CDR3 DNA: TGTGCCAGCACGGGGAGCTCCTACGAGCAGTACTTC.